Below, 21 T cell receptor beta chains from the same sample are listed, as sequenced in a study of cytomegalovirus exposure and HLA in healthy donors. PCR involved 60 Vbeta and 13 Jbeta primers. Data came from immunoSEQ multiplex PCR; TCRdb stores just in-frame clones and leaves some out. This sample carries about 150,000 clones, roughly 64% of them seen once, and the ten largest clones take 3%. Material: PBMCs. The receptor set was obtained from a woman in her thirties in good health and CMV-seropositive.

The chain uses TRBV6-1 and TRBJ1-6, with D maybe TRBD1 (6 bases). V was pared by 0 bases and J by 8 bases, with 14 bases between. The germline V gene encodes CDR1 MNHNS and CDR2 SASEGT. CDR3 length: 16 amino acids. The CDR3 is CASSEAVTGGYSPLHF. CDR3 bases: TGTGCCAGCAGTGAAGCCGTAACGGGGGGCTATTCACCCCTCCACTTT.

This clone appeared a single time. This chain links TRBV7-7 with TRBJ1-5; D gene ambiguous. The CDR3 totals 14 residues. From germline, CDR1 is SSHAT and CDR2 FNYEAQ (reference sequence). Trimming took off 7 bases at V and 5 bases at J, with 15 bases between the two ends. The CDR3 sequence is CASTGTPIYQPQHF. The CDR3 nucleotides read TGTGCCAGCACCGGTACCCCAATTTATCAGCCCCAGCATTTT.

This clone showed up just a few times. This CDR3 is CASSEYDERETQYF. The CDR3 nucleotides read TGTGCCAGCAGTGAATATGACGAGAGGGAGACCCAGTACTTC. This chain joins TRBV25-1 and TRBJ2-5; D is uncertain. The ends were cut back, 0 bases at V and 5 bases at J, with 10 bases in the middle. CDR3 length: 14 residues. The germline gives CDR1 MGHDK, CDR2 SYGVNS. Full variable domain (remainder filled in from reference TRBV25-1 and TRBJ2-5): EADIYQTPRYLVIGTGKKITLECSQTMGHDKMYWYQQDPGMELHLIHYSYGVNSTEKGDLSSESTVSRIRTEHFPLTLESARPSHTSQYLCASSEYDERETQYFGPGTRLLVL.

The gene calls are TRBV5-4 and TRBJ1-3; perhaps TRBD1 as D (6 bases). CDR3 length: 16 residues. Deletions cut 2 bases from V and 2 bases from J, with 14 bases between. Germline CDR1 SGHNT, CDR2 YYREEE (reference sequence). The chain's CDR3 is CASSFTSGGTGNTIYF. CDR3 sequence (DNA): TGTGCCAGCAGCTTCACGTCGGGGGGCACTGGAAACACCATATATTTT.

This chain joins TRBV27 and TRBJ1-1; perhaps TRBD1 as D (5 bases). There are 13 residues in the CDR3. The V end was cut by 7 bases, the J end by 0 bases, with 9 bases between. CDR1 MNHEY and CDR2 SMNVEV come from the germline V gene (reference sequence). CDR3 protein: CASTGHLNTEAFF. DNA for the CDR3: TGTGCCAGCACAGGACACTTGAACACTGAAGCTTTCTTT.

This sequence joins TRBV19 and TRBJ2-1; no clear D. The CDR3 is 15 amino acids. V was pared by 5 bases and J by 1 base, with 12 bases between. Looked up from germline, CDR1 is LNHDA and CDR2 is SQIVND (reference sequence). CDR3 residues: CASSPNPQSYNEQFF. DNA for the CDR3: TGTGCCAGTAGTCCCAATCCCCAGTCCTACAATGAGCAGTTCTTC.

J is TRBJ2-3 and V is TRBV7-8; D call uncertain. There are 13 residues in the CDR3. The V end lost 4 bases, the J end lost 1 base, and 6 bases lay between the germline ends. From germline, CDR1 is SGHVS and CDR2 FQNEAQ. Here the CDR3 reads CASSSRGTDTQYF. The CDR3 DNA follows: TGTGCCAGCAGCTCCCGGGGCACAGATACGCAGTATTTT. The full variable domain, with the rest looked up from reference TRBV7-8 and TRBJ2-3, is GAGVSQSPRYKVAKRGQDVALRCDPISGHVSLFWYQQALGQGPEFLTYFQNEAQLDKSGLPSDRFFAERPEGSVSTLKIQRTQQEDSAVYLCASSSRGTDTQYFGPGTRLTVL.

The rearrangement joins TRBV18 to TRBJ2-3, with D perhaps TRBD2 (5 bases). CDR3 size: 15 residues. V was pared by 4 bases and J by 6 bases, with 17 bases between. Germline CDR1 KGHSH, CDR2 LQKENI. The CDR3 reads CASSRDAGRRDTQYF. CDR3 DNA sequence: TGTGCCAGCTCACGGGATGCGGGCCGCAGGGATACGCAGTATTTT. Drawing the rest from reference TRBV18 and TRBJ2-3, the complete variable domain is NAGVMQNPRHLVRRRGQEARLRCSPMKGHSHVYWYRQLPEEGLKFMVYLQKENIIDESGMPKERFSAEFPKEGPSILRIQQVVRGDSAAYFCASSRDAGRRDTQYFGPGTRLTVL.

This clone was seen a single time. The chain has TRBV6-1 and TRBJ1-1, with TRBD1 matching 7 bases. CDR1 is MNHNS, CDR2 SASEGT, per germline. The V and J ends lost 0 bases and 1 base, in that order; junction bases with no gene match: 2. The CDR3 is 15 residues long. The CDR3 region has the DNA TGTGCCAGCAGTGAAGCCTACAGGGGGAACACTGAAGCTTTCTTT. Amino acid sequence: CASSEAYRGNTEAFF.

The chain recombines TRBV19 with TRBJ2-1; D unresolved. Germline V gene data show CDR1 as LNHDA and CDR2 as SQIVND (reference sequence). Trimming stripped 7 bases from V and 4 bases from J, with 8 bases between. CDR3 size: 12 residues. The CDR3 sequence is CASMRGYNEQFF. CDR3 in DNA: TGTGCCAGTATGAGAGGTTACAATGAGCAGTTCTTC.

Written as DNA, the CDR3 is TGTGCCAGCAGCGATTTAGGGGCCTCAGATACGCAGTATTTT. Protein sequence: CASSDLGASDTQYF. V usage is TRBV7-9 and J usage is TRBJ2-3; tentatively, D is TRBD1 (5 bases). V was pared by 5 bases and J by 4 bases, with 13 bases between. The CDR3 length is 14 residues. The germline CDR1 and CDR2 sequences are SEHNR and FQNEAQ (reference sequence).

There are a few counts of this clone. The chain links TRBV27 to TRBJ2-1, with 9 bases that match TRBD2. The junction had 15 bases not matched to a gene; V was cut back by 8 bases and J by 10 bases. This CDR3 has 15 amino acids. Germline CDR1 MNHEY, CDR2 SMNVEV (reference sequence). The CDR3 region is CASRPPRGGLDEQFF. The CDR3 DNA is TGTGCCAGCCGACCCCCGCGGGGGGGTTTAGACGAGCAGTTCTTC.

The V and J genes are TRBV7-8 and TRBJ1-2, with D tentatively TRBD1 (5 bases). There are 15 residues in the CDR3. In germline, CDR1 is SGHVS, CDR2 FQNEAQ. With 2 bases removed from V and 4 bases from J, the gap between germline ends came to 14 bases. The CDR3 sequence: CASSLISGLSYGYTF. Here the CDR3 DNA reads TGTGCCAGCAGCTTAATATCAGGGCTCTCCTATGGCTACACCTTC. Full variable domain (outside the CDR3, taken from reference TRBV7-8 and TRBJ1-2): GAGVSQSPRYKVAKRGQDVALRCDPISGHVSLFWYQQALGQGPEFLTYFQNEAQLDKSGLPSDRFFAERPEGSVSTLKIQRTQQEDSAVYLCASSLISGLSYGYTFGSGTRLTVV.

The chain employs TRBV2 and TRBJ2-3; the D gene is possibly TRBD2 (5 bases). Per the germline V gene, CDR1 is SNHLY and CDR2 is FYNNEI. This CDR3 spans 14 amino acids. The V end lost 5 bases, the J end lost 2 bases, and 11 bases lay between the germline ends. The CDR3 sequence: CASSQDFYTDTQYF. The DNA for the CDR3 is TGTGCCAGCAGTCAGGACTTCTACACAGATACGCAGTATTTT.

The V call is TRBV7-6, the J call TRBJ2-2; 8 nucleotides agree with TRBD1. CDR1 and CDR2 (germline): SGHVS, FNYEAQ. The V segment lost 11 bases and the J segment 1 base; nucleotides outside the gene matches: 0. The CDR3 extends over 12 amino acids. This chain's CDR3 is CAGTGNTGELFF. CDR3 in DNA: TGTGCCGGGACAGGGAACACCGGGGAGCTGTTTTTT.

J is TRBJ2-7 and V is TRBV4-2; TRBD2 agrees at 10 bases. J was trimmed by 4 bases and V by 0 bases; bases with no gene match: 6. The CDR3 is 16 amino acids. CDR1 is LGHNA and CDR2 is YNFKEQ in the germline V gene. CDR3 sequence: CASSQDQSGGAYEQYF. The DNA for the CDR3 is TGTGCCAGCAGCCAAGATCAGAGCGGGGGGGCATACGAGCAGTACTTC.

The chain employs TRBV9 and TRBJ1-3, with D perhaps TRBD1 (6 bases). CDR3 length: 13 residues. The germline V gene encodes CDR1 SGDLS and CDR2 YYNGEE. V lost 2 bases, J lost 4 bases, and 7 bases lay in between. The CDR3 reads CASSVRGGNTIYF. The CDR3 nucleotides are TGTGCCAGCAGCGTTAGGGGGGGAAACACCATATATTTT.

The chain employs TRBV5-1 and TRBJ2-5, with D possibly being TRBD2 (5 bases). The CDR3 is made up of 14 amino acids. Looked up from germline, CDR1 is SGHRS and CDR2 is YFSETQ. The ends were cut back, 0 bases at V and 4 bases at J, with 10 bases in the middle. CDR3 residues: CASSLGLLGETQYF. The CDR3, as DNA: TGCGCCAGCAGCTTGGGACTACTGGGAGAGACCCAGTACTTC.

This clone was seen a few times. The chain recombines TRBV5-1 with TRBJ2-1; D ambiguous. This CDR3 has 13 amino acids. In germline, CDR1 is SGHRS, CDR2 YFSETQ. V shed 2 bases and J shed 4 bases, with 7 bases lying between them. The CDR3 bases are TGCGCCAGCAGCTTTAAAAAATACAATGAGCAGTTCTTC. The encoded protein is CASSFKKYNEQFF.

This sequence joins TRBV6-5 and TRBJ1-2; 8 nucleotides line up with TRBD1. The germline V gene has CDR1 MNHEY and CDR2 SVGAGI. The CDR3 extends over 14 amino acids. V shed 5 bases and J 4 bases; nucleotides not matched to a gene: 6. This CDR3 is CASSEDRGVYGYTF. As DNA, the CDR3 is TGTGCCAGCAGTGAAGACAGGGGCGTCTATGGCTACACCTTC.

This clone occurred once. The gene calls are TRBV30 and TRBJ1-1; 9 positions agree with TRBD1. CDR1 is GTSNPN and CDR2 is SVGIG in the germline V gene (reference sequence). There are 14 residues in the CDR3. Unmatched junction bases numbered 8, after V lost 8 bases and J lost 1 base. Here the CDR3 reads CAQSGDRENTEAFF. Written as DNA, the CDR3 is TGTGCCCAATCCGGGGACAGGGAGAACACTGAAGCTTTCTTT.